Following are 21 T cell receptor beta chains from one sample sequenced in a study of cytomegalovirus exposure and HLA in healthy donors. Libraries were prepared by immunoSEQ multiplex PCR; TCRdb keeps only in-frame clonotypes and omits some of them. This sample has approximately 160,000 clones, with less than 95% found just once. The sample consisted of PBMCs. These receptors were taken from a woman aged 18-29 years in good health and CMV-seropositive.

The chain combines TRBV7-9 with TRBJ2-7, with a weak D call TRBD2 (5 bases). Germline loops: CDR1 SEHNR, CDR2 FQNEAQ (reference sequence). The ends were cut back, 5 bases at V and 1 base at J, with 15 bases in the middle. The CDR3 sequence is 15 residues long. DNA of the CDR3: TGTGCCAGCAGCCACTGGAGGCTGGAATCCTACGAGCAGTACTTC. It encodes CASSHWRLESYEQYF.

The chain employs TRBV2 and TRBJ2-1; TRBD2 matches at 9 bases. The V segment lost 4 bases and the J segment 5 bases; nucleotides outside the gene matches: 9. This CDR3 has 16 amino acids. Germline V gene lookup returns CDR1 SNHLY and CDR2 FYNNEI. CDR3 nucleotide sequence: TGTGCCAGCAGTGTGACCATAGCGGGAGAGGACAATGAGCAGTTCTTC. Its translation: CASSVTIAGEDNEQFF.

The DNA for the CDR3 is TGTGCCAGCCAAGATACAGGGGGCAATCAGCCCCAGCATTTT. Encoded protein: CASQDTGGNQPQHF. V gene TRBV25-1 combines with J gene TRBJ1-5; the match to TRBD1 covers 7 bases. The CDR3 is 14 residues long. The germline V gene encodes CDR1 MGHDK and CDR2 SYGVNS. V was clipped by 8 bases and J by 2 bases; unmatched bases: 6.

CDR3 sequence: CASSMRHHTLPEQYF. In DNA form, the CDR3 reads TGTGCCAGTAGTATGAGACACCACACCTTACCCGAGCAGTACTTC. The genes are TRBV19 and TRBJ2-7; D unresolved. The CDR3 has 15 residues. Per the germline V gene, CDR1 is LNHDA and CDR2 is SQIVND (reference sequence). V lost 3 bases, J lost 6 bases, and 18 bases lay in between.

The chain is built from TRBV28 and TRBJ1-6; no reliable D call. CDR3 length: 14 residues. Per germline, CDR1 MDHEN and CDR2 SYDVKM. Trimming shortened V by 2 bases and J by 9 bases, and 11 bases separated the two germline ends. This CDR3 reads CASSLGGSASPLHF. The CDR3, as DNA: TGTGCCAGCAGTTTAGGAGGGTCGGCTTCACCCCTCCACTTT. Full variable domain (missing parts from reference TRBV28 and TRBJ1-6): DVKVTQSSRYLVKRTGEKVFLECVQDMDHENMFWYRQDPGLGLRLIYFSYDVKMKEKGDIPEGYSVSREKKERFSLILESASTNQTSMYLCASSLGGSASPLHFGNGTRLTVT.

CDR3 DNA: TGTGCCAGCAGTTTTTATACAGGGGTAGGGAACACTGAAGCTTTCTTT. It translates to CASSFYTGVGNTEAFF. The chain links TRBV5-4 to TRBJ1-1; 7 positions match TRBD1. CDR1 SGHNT and CDR2 YYREEE come from the germline V gene (reference sequence). Trimming cost V 5 bases and J 1 base; bases outside gene matches: 11. The CDR3 is 16 residues long.

This chain connects TRBV28 to TRBJ2-7; D is perhaps TRBD1 (6 bases). This CDR3 spans 11 amino acids. The V end was cut by 6 bases, the J end by 4 bases, with 7 bases between. CDR1 is MDHEN, CDR2 SYDVKM, per germline. The DNA for the CDR3 is TGTGCCAGCAGGACAGGTTACGAGCAGTACTTC. Translated, it gives CASRTGYEQYF.

The chain combines TRBV9 with TRBJ2-2, with 8 bases lining up with TRBD2. Germline V gene sequence: CDR1 SGDLS, CDR2 YYNGEE. V was clipped by 1 base and J by 0 bases; unmatched bases: 8. The CDR3 loop spans 18 amino acids. Here the CDR3 reads CASSVWGSGMANTGELFF. CDR3 bases: TGTGCCAGCAGCGTATGGGGTAGCGGGATGGCGAACACCGGGGAGCTGTTTTTT.

This clone was observed once. V gene TRBV27 combines with J gene TRBJ2-7; TRBD2 might be the D (6 bases). Germline V gives CDR1 MNHEY, CDR2 SMNVEV (reference sequence). There are 14 residues in the CDR3. V lost 3 bases, J lost 0 bases, and 9 bases lay in between. The CDR3 DNA is TGTGCCAGCAGTTTCGGGGGAACCTCCTACGAGCAGTACTTC. Protein: CASSFGGTSYEQYF.

This chain links TRBV28 with TRBJ2-1; TRBD2 aligns across 9 bases. The trim removed 4 bases at V and 14 bases at J, leaving 6 bases unmatched. The CDR3 has 12 amino acids. Per the germline V gene, CDR1 is MDHEN and CDR2 is SYDVKM. CDR3 nucleotides: TGTGCCAGCAGTTCACTAGCGGGTAGTAAGTTCTTC. Translation: CASSSLAGSKFF.

The chain links TRBV7-6 to TRBJ2-7; TRBD2 is a possible D gene (6 bases). The CDR3 sequence is 12 residues long. Germline CDR1 SGHVS, CDR2 FNYEAQ. Trimming removed 6 bases from V and 7 bases from J, with 13 bases in between. CDR3 coding DNA: TGTGCCAGCAGGGGTAGCGGAGGAGAGCAGTACTTC. Encoded protein: CASRGSGGEQYF.

V usage is TRBV6-6 and J usage is TRBJ2-4; 9 nucleotides match TRBD1. Trimming removed 1 base from V and 4 bases from J; junction bases left unmatched: 2. Germline CDR1 reads MNHNY; CDR2 reads SVGAGI (reference sequence). The length of the CDR3 is 15 residues. The CDR3 DNA sequence: TGTGCCAGCAGTTACTGGGGACAGGGAAAAAACATTCAGTACTTC. As protein: CASSYWGQGKNIQYF.

The chain couples TRBV2 to TRBJ1-5; TRBD1 matches 8 bases. Looked up from germline, CDR1 is SNHLY and CDR2 is FYNNEI. Losses at the gene ends were 4 bases for V and 6 bases for J; bases not matched to a gene: 11. The CDR3 loop spans 16 amino acids. Written as DNA, the CDR3 is TGTGCCAGCAGTGCCCCAGGGGGCGCCGGATTTCAGCCCCAGCATTTT. Translated, it gives CASSAPGGAGFQPQHF.

J is TRBJ2-5 and V is TRBV29-1; 9 bases agree with TRBD1. CDR1 and CDR2 (germline): SQVTM, ANQGSEA. Unmatched junction bases numbered 12, after V lost 8 bases and J lost 5 bases. The CDR3 sequence is 14 residues long. The CDR3 spells CSMSNRGLGETQYF. In DNA, the CDR3 is TGCAGCATGTCCAACAGGGGGCTGGGGGAGACCCAGTACTTC. The whole variable domain, filled in from reference TRBV29-1 and TRBJ2-5, reads SAVISQKPSRDICQRGTSLTIQCQVDSQVTMMFWYRQQPGQSLTLIATANQGSEATYESGFVIDKFPISRPNLTFSTLTVSNMSPEDSSIYLCSMSNRGLGETQYFGPGTRLLVL.

The J gene is TRBJ2-7, the V gene TRBV7-8; the match to TRBD1 covers 9 bases. Germline CDR1 SGHVS, CDR2 FQNEAQ. The CDR3 is 15 amino acids. V shed 6 bases, J shed 2 bases, and the junction held 8 bases outside the gene matches. In DNA form, the CDR3 reads TGTGCCAGCAGTTGGACCCGGGACAGGGCCTACGAGCAGTACTTC. It yields the protein CASSWTRDRAYEQYF.

This clone was seen once. V usage is TRBV11-2 and J usage is TRBJ2-2, with TRBD2 as a possible D gene (6 bases). Trimming left V 1 base short and J 6 bases short, with 15 bases between. The CDR3 sequence is 16 residues long. In germline, CDR1 is SGHAT, CDR2 FQNNGV. Here the CDR3 reads CASSLVAGRLPGELFF. The CDR3 nucleotides read TGTGCCAGCAGCTTAGTTGCGGGACGATTACCCGGGGAGCTGTTTTTT.

The chain has TRBV4-2 and TRBJ2-3; 7 nucleotides align to TRBD2. The CDR3 spans 15 residues. Losses at the gene ends were 4 bases for V and 5 bases for J; bases not matched to a gene: 9. Germline V gene lookup returns CDR1 LGHNA and CDR2 YNFKEQ. The chain's CDR3 is CASSPGGGGRDTQYF. In DNA form, the CDR3 reads TGTGCCAGCAGCCCGGGGGGAGGTGGGCGAGATACGCAGTATTTT.

The rearrangement links TRBV5-4 to TRBJ2-7, with D maybe TRBD1 (6 bases). Germline CDR1 reads SGHNT; CDR2 reads YYREEE (reference sequence). V lost 3 bases and J lost 4, with 8 bases in between. This CDR3 has 12 amino acids. The CDR3 loop reads CASSSRGYEQYF. The CDR3 coding sequence is TGTGCCAGCAGCTCCAGGGGTTACGAGCAGTACTTC.

V and J are TRBV5-1 and TRBJ1-3; 9 nucleotides line up with TRBD1. J lost 2 bases, V lost 8 bases, and 2 bases had no gene match. The CDR3 length is 13 residues. Per germline, CDR1 SGHRS and CDR2 YFSETQ. CDR3 bases: TGCGCCAGTAGGACAGGGGCTGGAAACACCATATATTTT. Residues: CASRTGAGNTIYF.

The chain recombines TRBV5-1 with TRBJ2-5, with D possibly being TRBD2 (6 bases). CDR1 SGHRS and CDR2 YFSETQ come from the germline V gene. Trimming pared 5 bases from V and 2 bases from J, leaving 16 bases between. The CDR3 spans 15 residues. CDR3 sequence reads: CASSYTSRMQETQYF. CDR3 coding DNA: TGCGCCAGCAGTTATACTAGCAGGATGCAAGAGACCCAGTACTTC.

This clone was detected once. V and J are TRBV7-8 and TRBJ1-5; no clear D gene. Germline-derived CDR1 and CDR2 are SGHVS and FQNEAQ. Trimming removed 1 base from V and 0 bases from J, with 10 bases in between. The CDR3 runs to 16 residues. For the CDR3, the DNA is TGTGCCAGCAGCTTAGTTTGGCAAGATAGCAATCAGCCCCAGCATTTT. Its translation: CASSLVWQDSNQPQHF.